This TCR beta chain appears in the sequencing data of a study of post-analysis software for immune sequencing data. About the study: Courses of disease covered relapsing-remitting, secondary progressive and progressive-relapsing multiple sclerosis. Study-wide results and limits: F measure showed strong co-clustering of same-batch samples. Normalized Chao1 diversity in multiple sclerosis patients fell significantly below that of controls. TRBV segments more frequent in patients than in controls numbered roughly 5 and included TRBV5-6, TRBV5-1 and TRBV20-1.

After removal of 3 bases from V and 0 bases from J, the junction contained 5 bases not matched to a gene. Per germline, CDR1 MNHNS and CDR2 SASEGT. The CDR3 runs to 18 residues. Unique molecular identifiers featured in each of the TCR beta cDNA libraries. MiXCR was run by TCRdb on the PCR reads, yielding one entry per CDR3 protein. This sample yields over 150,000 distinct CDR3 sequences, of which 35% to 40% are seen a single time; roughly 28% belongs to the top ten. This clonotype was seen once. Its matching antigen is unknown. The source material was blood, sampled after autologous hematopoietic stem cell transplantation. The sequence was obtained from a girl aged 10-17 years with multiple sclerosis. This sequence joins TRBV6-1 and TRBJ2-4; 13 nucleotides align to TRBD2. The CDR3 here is CASSDRTSGRIAKNIQYF. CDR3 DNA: TGTGCCAGCAGTGATCGGACTAGCGGGAGAATAGCCAAAAACATTCAGTACTTC.